Sequencing of this T cell receptor beta chain was carried out in a study of blood T cell repertoires in COVID-19. In the source study's methods: Amplified reference gene primers provided the basis for estimating nucleated cell counts. Sequencing used immunoSEQ multiplex PCR; TCRdb keeps in-frame clones, though not all of them. That table furnishes V, J and clone size, whereas the DNA furnished D and trimming. In the table there are some 170,000 clones, approximately 93% of which are singletons. The CDR3 totals 15 residues. With 3 bases clipped from V and 7 bases from J, the junction kept 7 bases outside the gene matches. CDR1 is KGHSH, CDR2 LQKENI, per germline. Patients of the Seattle cohort, enrolled during active infection, were followed longitudinally.

The sequenced material came from peripheral blood. This sequence was found in a woman aged 55-69 years with COVID-19, enrolled during active disease. V gene TRBV18 combines with J gene TRBJ1-2; TRBD1 matches at 11 bases. The CDR3 DNA follows: TGTGCCAGCTCACCTCCGGACAGGGGGCGCGGTGGCTACACCTTC. As protein: CASSPPDRGRGGYTF.